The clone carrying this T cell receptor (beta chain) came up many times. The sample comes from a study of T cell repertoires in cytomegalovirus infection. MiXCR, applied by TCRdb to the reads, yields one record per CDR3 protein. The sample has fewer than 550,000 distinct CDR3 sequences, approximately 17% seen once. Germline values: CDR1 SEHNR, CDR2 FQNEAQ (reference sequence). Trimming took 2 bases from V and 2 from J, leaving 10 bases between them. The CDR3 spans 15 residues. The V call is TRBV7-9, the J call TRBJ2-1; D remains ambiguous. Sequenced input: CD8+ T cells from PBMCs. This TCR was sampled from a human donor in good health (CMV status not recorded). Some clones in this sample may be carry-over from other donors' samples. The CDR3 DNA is TGTGCCAGCAGCTTAACGACGGCCCCCTACAATGAGCAGTTCTTC. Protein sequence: CASSLTTAPYNEQFF. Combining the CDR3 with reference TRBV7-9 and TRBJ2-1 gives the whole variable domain DTGVSQNPRHKITKRGQNVTFRCDPISEHNRLYWYRQTLGQGPEFLTYFQNEAQLEKSRLLSDRFSAERPKGSFSTLEIQRTEQGDSAMYLCASSLTTAPYNEQFFGPGTRLTVL.